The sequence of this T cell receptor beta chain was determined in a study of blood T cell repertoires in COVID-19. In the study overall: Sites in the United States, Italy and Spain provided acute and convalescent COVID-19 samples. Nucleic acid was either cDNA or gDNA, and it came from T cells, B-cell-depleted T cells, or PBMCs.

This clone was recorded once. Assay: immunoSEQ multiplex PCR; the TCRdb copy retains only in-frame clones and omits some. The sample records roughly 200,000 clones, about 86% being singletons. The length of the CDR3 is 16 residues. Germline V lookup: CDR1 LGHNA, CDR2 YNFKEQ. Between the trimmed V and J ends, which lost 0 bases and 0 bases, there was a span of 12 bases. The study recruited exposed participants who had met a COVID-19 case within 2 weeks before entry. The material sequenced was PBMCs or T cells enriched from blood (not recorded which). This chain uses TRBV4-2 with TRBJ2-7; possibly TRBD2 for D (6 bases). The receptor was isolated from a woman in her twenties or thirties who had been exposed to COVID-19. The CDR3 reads CASSQEGGALSYEQYF. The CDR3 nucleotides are TGTGCCAGCAGCCAAGAGGGCGGGGCCCTCTCCTACGAGCAGTACTTC.